The clone carrying this T cell receptor (beta chain) was seen ten or more times. Its matching antigen is unknown. The data are from a study of T cell repertoires in cytomegalovirus infection. Study-wide context: From public TCR beta signatures came an indication of both CMV infection and matching HLA type.

Study-level points and caveats: The study found HLA-C-restricted CMV-specific TCR beta clonotypes dominating the ex vivo response.

The CDR3 consists of 16 residues. Per germline, CDR1 MNHNS and CDR2 SASEGT. Trimming removed 0 bases from V and 1 base from J; junction bases left unmatched: 3. TCRdb re-analysed the reads in MiXCR, keeping a single row per CDR3 protein. The profile covers under 250,000 distinct CDR3 sequences, with around 6.6% appearing a single time and about 6.5% taken by the ten largest. The clonotype comes from a human donor in good health (CMV status not recorded). Some clones in this sample may be carry-over from other donors' samples. The V call is TRBV6-1, the J call TRBJ2-3, with TRBD2 identical over 8 bases. The sample consisted of PBMCs. CDR3 residues: CASSEARGGRTDTQYF. The CDR3 DNA reads TGTGCCAGCAGTGAAGCACGGGGGGGCCGCACAGATACGCAGTATTTT.